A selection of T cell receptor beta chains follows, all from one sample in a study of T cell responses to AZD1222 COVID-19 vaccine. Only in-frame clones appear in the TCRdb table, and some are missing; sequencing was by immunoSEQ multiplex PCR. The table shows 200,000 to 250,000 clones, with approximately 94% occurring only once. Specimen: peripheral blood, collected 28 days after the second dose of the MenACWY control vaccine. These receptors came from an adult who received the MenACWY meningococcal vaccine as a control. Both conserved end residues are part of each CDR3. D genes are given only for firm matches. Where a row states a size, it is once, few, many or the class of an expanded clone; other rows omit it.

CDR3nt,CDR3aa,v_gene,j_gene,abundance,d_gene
TGTGCCAGCACCCGACGGGAAAAACTGTTTTTT,CASTRREKLFF,TRBV2,TRBJ1-4,NA,NA
TGTGCCAGCAGAACCGGGGCCGATGGCTACACCTTC,CASRTGADGYTF,TRBV28,TRBJ1-2,NA,NA
TGTGCCAGCAGGGCACGGGACAGGGGGAACACTGAAGCTTTCTTT,CASRARDRGNTEAFF,TRBV28,TRBJ1-1,NA,TRBD1
TGTGCCAGCAGCTTATCCACACGAGGGCGCGAGGAGACCCAGTACTTC,CASSLSTRGREETQYF,TRBV7-9,TRBJ2-5,NA,NA
TGTGCCAGCAGCGTACCCCATATCGGGGCCACAGATACGCAGTATTTT,CASSVPHIGATDTQYF,TRBV9,TRBJ2-3,NA,NA
TGTGCCAGCAGCTTACGACTAGCGGGACCATCCTACAATGAGCAGTTCTTC,CASSLRLAGPSYNEQFF,TRBV7-2,TRBJ2-1,NA,TRBD2
TGTGCCAGCAGTCTTCAGGACCCCAATCAGCCCCAGCATTTT,CASSLQDPNQPQHF,TRBV28,TRBJ1-5,NA,NA
TGCGCCAGCGCAGCAACGGGGACGGGAAAACTGTTTTTT,CASAATGTGKLFF,TRBV4-1,TRBJ1-4,NA,NA
TGTGCCAGCAGTCGGGGGCGCTTGGAAAACATTCAGTACTTC,CASSRGRLENIQYF,TRBV2,TRBJ2-4,NA,NA
TGTGCCATACGGGGGGGGAGCACAGATACGCAGTATTTT,CAIRGGSTDTQYF,TRBV28,TRBJ2-3,NA,TRBD2
TGTGCCAGTAGTTCCGGGATTGGGGCTTTCTTT,CASSSGIGAFF,TRBV19,TRBJ1-1,NA,NA
TGTGCCAGCAGCTTGGAGGGACTATCGTACAATGAGCAGTTCTTC,CASSLEGLSYNEQFF,TRBV5-8,TRBJ2-1,once,TRBD2